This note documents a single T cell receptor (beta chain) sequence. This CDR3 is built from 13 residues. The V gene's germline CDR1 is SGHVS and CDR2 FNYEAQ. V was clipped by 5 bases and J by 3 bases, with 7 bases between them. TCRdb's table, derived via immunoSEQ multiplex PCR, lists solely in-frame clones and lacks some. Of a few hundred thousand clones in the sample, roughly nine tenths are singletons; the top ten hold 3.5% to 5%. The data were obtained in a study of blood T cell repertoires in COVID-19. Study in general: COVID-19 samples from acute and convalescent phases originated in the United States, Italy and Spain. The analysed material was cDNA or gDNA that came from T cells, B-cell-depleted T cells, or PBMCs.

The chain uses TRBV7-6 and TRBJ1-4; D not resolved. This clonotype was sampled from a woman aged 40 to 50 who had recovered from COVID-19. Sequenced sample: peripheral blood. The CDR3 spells CASSPFPNEKLFF. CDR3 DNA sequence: TGTGCCAGCAGCCCTTTTCCTAATGAAAAACTGTTTTTT.